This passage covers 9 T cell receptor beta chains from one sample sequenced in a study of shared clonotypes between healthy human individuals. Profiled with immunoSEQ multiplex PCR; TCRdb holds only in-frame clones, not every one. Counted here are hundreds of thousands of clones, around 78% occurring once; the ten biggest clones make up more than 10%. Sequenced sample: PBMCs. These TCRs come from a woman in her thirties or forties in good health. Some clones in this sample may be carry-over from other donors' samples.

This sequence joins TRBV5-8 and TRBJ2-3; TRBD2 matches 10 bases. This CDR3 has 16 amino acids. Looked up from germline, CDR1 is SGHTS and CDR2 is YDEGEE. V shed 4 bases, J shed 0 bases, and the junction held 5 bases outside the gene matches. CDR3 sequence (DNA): TGTGCCAGCAGCCCCCGGACTAGCGGAAGCACAGATACGCAGTATTTT. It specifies CASSPRTSGSTDTQYF. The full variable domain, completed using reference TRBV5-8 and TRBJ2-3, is EAGVTQSPTHLIKTRGQQATLRCSPISGHTSVYWYQQALGLGLQFLLWYDEGEERNRGNFPPRFSGRQFPNYSSELNVNALELEDSALYLCASSPRTSGSTDTQYFGPGTRLTVL.

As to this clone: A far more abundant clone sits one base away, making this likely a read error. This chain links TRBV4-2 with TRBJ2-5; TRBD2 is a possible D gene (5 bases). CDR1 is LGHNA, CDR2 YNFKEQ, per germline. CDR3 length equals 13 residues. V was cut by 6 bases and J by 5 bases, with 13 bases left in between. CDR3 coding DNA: TGTGCCAGCAGTAAAGCGGCAAGGGAGACCCAGTACTTC. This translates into CASSKAARETQYF.

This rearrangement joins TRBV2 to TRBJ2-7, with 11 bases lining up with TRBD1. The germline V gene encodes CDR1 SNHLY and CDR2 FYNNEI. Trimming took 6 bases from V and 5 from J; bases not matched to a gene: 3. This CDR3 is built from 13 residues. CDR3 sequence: CASSWTGGDEQYF. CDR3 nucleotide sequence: TGTGCCAGCAGCTGGACAGGGGGCGACGAGCAGTACTTC.

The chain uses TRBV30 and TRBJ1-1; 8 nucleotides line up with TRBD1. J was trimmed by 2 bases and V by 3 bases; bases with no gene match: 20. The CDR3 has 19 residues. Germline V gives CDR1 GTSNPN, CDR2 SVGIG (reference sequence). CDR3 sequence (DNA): TGTGCCTGGAGCGTCGGGGGCAGGGGGCGTTGGGACGTAAACACTGAAGCTTTCTTT. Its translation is CAWSVGGRGRWDVNTEAFF.

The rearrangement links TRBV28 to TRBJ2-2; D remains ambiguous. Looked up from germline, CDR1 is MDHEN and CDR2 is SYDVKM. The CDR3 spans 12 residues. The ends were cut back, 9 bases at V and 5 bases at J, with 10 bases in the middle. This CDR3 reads CASRARTGELFF. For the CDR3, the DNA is TGTGCCAGTCGGGCTAGGACCGGGGAGCTGTTTTTT. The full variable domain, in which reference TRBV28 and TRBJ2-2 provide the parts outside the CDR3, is DVKVTQSSRYLVKRTGEKVFLECVQDMDHENMFWYRQDPGLGLRLIYFSYDVKMKEKGDIPEGYSVSREKKERFSLILESASTNQTSMYLCASRARTGELFFGEGSRLTVL.

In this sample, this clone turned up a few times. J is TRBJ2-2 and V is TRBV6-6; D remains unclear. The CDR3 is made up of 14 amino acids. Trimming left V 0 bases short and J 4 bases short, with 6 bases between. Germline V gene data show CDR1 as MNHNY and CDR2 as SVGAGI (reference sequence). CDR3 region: CASSYSRLTGELFF. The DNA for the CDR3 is TGTGCCAGCAGTTACTCGAGGCTCACCGGGGAGCTGTTTTTT.

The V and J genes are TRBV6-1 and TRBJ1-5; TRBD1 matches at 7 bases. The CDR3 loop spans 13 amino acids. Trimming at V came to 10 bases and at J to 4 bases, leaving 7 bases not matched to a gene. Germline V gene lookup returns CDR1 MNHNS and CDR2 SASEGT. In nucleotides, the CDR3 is TGTGCCATCAAGGGGGCAGAGAATCAGCCCCAGCATTTT. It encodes CAIKGAENQPQHF.

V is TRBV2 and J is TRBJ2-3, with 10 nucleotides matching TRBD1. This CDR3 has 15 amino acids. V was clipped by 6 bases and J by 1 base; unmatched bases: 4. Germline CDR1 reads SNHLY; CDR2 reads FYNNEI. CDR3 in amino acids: CASRRGTGGTDTQYF. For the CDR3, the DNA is TGTGCCAGCAGAAGAGGGACAGGGGGCACAGATACGCAGTATTTT.

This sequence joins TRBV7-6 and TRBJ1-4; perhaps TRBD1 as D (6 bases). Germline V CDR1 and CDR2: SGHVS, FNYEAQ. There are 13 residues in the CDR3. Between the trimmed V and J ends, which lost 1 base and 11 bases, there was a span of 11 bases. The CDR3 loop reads CASSLVRGDKLFF. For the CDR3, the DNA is TGTGCCAGCAGCTTAGTCAGGGGCGACAAACTGTTTTTT.